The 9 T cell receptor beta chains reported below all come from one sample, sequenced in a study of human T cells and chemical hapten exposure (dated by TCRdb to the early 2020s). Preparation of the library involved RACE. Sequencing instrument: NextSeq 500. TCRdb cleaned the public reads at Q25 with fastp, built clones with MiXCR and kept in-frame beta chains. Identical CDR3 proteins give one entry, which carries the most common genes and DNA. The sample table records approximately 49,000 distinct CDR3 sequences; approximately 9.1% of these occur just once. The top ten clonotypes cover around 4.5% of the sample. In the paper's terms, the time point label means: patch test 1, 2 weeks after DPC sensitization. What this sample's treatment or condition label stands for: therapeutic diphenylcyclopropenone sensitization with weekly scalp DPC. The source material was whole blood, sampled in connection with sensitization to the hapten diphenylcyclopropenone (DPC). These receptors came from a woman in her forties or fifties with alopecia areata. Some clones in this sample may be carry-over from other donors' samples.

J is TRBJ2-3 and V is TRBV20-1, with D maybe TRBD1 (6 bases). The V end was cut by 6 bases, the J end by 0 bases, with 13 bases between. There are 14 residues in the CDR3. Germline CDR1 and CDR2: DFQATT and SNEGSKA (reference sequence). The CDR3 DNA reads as TGCAGTGCCAGTAGGGGGATTAGCACAGATACGCAGTATTTT. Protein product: CSASRGISTDTQYF.

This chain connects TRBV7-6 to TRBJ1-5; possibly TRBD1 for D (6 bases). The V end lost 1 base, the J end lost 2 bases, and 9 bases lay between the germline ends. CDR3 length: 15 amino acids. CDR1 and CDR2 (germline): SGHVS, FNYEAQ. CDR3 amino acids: CASSLGRGGNQPQHF. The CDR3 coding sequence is TGTGCCAGCAGCTTAGGCAGGGGAGGCAATCAGCCCCAGCATTTT.

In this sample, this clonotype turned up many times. The CDR3 protein is CASSSGTGGIRWTKNIQYF. The CDR3 DNA is TGTGCCAGCTCTTCCGGGACAGGGGGAATTCGGTGGACCAAAAACATTCAGTACTTC. The chain links TRBV18 to TRBJ2-4, with 11 bases fitting TRBD1. CDR3 size: 19 residues. V shed 6 bases, J shed 2 bases, and the junction held 15 bases outside the gene matches. CDR1 and CDR2 (germline): KGHSH, LQKENI. Based on the CDR3 plus reference TRBV18 and TRBJ2-4, the full variable domain is NAGVMQNPRHLVRRRGQEARLRCSPMKGHSHVYWYRQLPEEGLKFMVYLQKENIIDESGMPKERFSAEFPKEGPSILRIQQVVRGDSAAYFCASSSGTGGIRWTKNIQYFGAGTRLSVL.

The CDR3, as DNA: TGTGCCAGCAGCTTAACCCTAGCGGGATTACGGGATACGCAGTATTTT. This translates into CASSLTLAGLRDTQYF. V gene TRBV5-6 combines with J gene TRBJ2-3; TRBD2 agrees at 9 bases. The V and J ends lost 2 bases and 6 bases, in that order; junction bases with no gene match: 10. Germline-derived CDR1 and CDR2 are SGHDT and YYEEEE. The CDR3 length is 16 residues.

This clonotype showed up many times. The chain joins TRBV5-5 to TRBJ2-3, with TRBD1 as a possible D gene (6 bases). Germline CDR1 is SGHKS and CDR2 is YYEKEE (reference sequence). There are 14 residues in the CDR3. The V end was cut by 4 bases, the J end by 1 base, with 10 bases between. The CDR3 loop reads CASSPGHRTDTQYF. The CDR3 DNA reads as TGTGCCAGCAGCCCGGGACACCGCACAGATACGCAGTATTTT. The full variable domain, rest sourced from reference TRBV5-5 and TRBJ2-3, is DAGVTQSPTHLIKTRGQQVTLRCSPISGHKSVSWYQQVLGQGPQFIFQYYEKEERGRGNFPDRFSARQFPNYSSELNVNALLLGDSALYLCASSPGHRTDTQYFGPGTRLTVL.

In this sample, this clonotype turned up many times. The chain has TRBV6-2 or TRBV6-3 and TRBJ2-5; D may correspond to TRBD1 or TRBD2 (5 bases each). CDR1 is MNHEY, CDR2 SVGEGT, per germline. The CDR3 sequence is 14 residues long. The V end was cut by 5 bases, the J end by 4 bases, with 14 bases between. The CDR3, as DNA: TGTGCCAGCAGTGCCCTAACGGGGCGAGAGACCCAGTACTTC. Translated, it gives CASSALTGRETQYF.

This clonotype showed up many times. The CDR3 loop is CSAGTGTNEKLFF. In DNA, the CDR3 is TGCAGTGCTGGGACAGGAACTAATGAAAAACTGTTTTTT. The rearrangement uses TRBV20-1 and TRBJ1-4; TRBD1 matches 8 bases. CDR1 DFQATT and CDR2 SNEGSKA come from the germline V gene (reference sequence). V dropped 5 bases and J dropped 1; count of bases not matched to a gene: 0. This CDR3 has 13 amino acids.

The CDR3 is CASSPRGAEAFF. In DNA, the CDR3 is TGTGCCAGCAGCCCCAGAGGGGCTGAAGCTTTCTTT. The V and J genes are TRBV7-2 and TRBJ1-1; a possible D gene is TRBD1 (5 bases). The V end was cut by 5 bases, the J end by 6 bases, with 10 bases between. The germline CDR1 and CDR2 sequences are SGHTA and FQGNSA. The CDR3 is made up of 12 amino acids. The full variable domain, rest sourced from reference TRBV7-2 and TRBJ1-1, is GAGVSQSPSNKVTEKGKDVELRCDPISGHTALYWYRQSLGQGLEFLIYFQGNSAPDKSGLPSDRFSAERTGGSVSTLTIQRTQQEDSAVYLCASSPRGAEAFFGQGTRLTVV.

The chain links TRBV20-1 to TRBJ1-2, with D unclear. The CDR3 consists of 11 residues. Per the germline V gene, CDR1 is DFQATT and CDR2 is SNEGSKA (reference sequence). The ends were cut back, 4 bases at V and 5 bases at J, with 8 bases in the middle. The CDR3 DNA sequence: TGCAGTGCTACCCAAAATTATGGCTACACCTTC. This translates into CSATQNYGYTF.